One and the same sample provided the 20 T cell receptor beta chains below, sequenced in a study of immune heterogeneity within non-small cell lung tumors. CDR3 of TCR beta was amplified by multiplex PCR that used 32 V and 13 J primers. MiXCR, run by TCRdb on the multiplex PCR reads, gives a single entry per CDR3 protein. The repertoire holds approximately 10,000 distinct CDR3 sequences, with around 17% as singletons. Samples each supplied 600 ng of bulk tumor genomic DNA as template. Each primary tumor yielded several biopsies, collected far apart from one another at surgery. The cohort was untreated, with newly diagnosed non-small cell lung cancer undergoing curative surgery. The material sequenced was lung tumor tissue. These receptors were obtained from a man aged 35-49 years with non-small cell lung cancer.

This clonotype has a count of ten or more. The CDR3 here is CASSEPGLNTEAFF. CDR3 nucleotide sequence: TGCGCCAGCAGTGAACCAGGGTTGAACACTGAAGCTTTCTTT. The chain employs TRBV10-2 and TRBJ1-1, with D possibly being TRBD1 (5 bases). The CDR3 length is 14 residues. From germline, CDR1 is WSHSY and CDR2 SAAADI. V lost 3 bases and J 0 bases, leaving 8 bases between the germline ends.

Of note for this clonotype: Since the CDR3 does not end with the conserved phenylalanine or tryptophan, this likely comes from a read error. Written as DNA, the CDR3 is TGTGCCAGCAGTCAACAACTAGCGAGGCCCGAGCAGTACCTC. Its protein is CASSQQLARPEQYL. The rearrangement joins TRBV28 to TRBJ2-7; 7 bases map to TRBD2. Unmatched junction bases numbered 10, after V lost 5 bases and J lost 6 bases. In germline, CDR1 is MDHEN, CDR2 SYDVKM. The CDR3 contains 14 residues.

About this clonotype itself: This clone may be a read error of a much larger clone one base away. This rearrangement joins TRBV7-9 to TRBJ1-2; D is perhaps TRBD1 (5 bases). This CDR3 spans 13 amino acids. Germline loops: CDR1 SEHNR, CDR2 FQNEAQ (reference sequence). CDR3 residues: CAGSFGGPYGYTF. The CDR3 nucleotides read TGTGCCGGCAGCTTCGGGGGTCCCTATGGCTACACCTTC.

The rearrangement uses TRBV7-2 and TRBJ2-7; D is unclear. Germline assignment: CDR1 SGHTA and CDR2 FQGNSA. CDR3 length: 11 residues. V dropped 5 bases and J dropped 2 bases, with 4 bases sitting between them. CDR3 region: CASSATYEQYF. Here the CDR3 DNA reads TGTGCCAGCAGCGCCACCTACGAGCAGTACTTC.

Relative to its sample, this clonotype is medium-sized. The chain couples TRBV6-5 to TRBJ2-1; 10 bases match TRBD2. The junction had 4 bases not matched to a gene; V was cut back by 0 bases and J by 2 bases. The CDR3 consists of 17 residues. CDR1 and CDR2 from the germline V gene are MNHEY and SVGAGI. The CDR3 DNA reads TGTGCCAGCAGTTACTCCCCTAGCGGGAGTCCCTACAATGAGCAGTTCTTC. It codes for CASSYSPSGSPYNEQFF.

This chain joins TRBV24-1 and TRBJ2-2; the D is unclear. The V gene lost 4 bases and the J gene lost 4 bases, with 15 bases spanning the gap. The CDR3 extends over 16 amino acids. Germline V gene data show CDR1 as KGHDR and CDR2 as SFDVKD. The CDR3 DNA sequence: TGTGCCACCAGTGACATAACCGGTTCTCGCACCGGGGAGCTGTTTTTT. Amino acid sequence: CATSDITGSRTGELFF.

By share of the sample, this clonotype is medium-sized. The chain carries TRBV2 and TRBJ1-2; D remains ambiguous. Per the germline V gene, CDR1 is SNHLY and CDR2 is FYNNEI. CDR3 length: 15 amino acids. Deletions cut 3 bases from V and 2 bases from J, with 13 bases between. Here the CDR3 reads CASSDIAEVNYGYTF. The CDR3 nucleotides read TGTGCCAGCAGTGACATTGCGGAGGTGAACTATGGCTACACCTTC.

This sequence joins TRBV10-3 and TRBJ1-2; no definite D call. The CDR3 consists of 13 residues. CDR1 ENHRY and CDR2 SYGVKD come from the germline V gene. V gave up 10 bases and J gave up 4 bases, with 16 bases separating them. In nucleotides, the CDR3 is TGTGCCAACCCCCGTTGGTACGCCTATGGCTACACCTTC. Translating it yields CANPRWYAYGYTF.

This clonotype is medium-sized (0.01 to 0.1%) within its sample. The CDR3 sequence: CASSPRLRAKGSDTQYF. The CDR3 DNA sequence: TGTGCCAGCTCACCACGGCTCAGGGCTAAGGGGTCAGATACGCAGTATTTT. The chain recombines TRBV18 with TRBJ2-3, with a tentative D call TRBD1 (5 bases). V gave up 1 base and J gave up 4 bases, with 18 bases separating them. The CDR3 totals 17 residues. Germline CDR1 and CDR2: KGHSH and LQKENI.

Within the sample, this clonotype is medium-sized. The chain combines TRBV6-2 or TRBV6-3 with TRBJ2-7, with D perhaps assigned TRBD1 or TRBD2 (5 bases each). Trimming removed 5 bases at V and 2 bases at J, with 16 bases between. Germline assignment: CDR1 MNHEY and CDR2 SVGEGT. The CDR3 is 15 residues long. This CDR3 reads CASSTQRGFPYEQYF. The CDR3 DNA sequence: TGTGCCAGCAGTACCCAGAGGGGTTTCCCCTACGAGCAGTACTTC.

This clonotype was seen only a few times. The rearrangement joins TRBV6-4 to TRBJ2-7; D gene unclear. This CDR3 is built from 15 residues. V lost 2 bases and J 4 bases, leaving 15 bases between the germline ends. Germline V lookup: CDR1 MRHNA, CDR2 SNTAGT. The CDR3 sequence: CASSDPPWVGYEQYF. CDR3 bases: TGTGCCAGCAGTGACCCGCCGTGGGTGGGATACGAGCAGTACTTC.

This clonotype came up many times. V gene TRBV19 combines with J gene TRBJ2-5, with 14 positions matching TRBD2. CDR1 and CDR2 from the germline V gene are LNHDA and SQIVND (reference sequence). Trimming removed 6 bases from V and 4 bases from J; junction bases left unmatched: 1. This CDR3 spans 14 amino acids. CDR3 sequence (DNA): TGTGCCAGTAGCGGACTAGCGGGAGGAGAGACCCAGTACTTC. This gives the protein CASSGLAGGETQYF.

This clonotype occurred a few times. This may arise from a read error, as a much more abundant clone is one base away. V usage is TRBV9 and J usage is TRBJ1-2; D might be TRBD1 (5 bases). Germline-derived CDR1 and CDR2 are SGDLS and YYNGEE. Trimming removed 3 bases from V and 5 bases from J, with 8 bases in between. The CDR3 sequence is 12 residues long. The CDR3 nucleotides read TGTGCCAGCAGCGCCGGGGGGTATGGCTACACCTTC. It codes for CASSAGGYGYTF.

This clonotype is medium-sized (0.01 to 0.1%) by share. The chain uses TRBV20-1 and TRBJ1-6, with TRBD1 identical over 7 bases. Germline CDR1 reads DFQATT; CDR2 reads SNEGSKA (reference sequence). The CDR3 has 16 amino acids. V lost 4 bases to trimming and J lost 9 bases; unmatched junction nucleotides: 15. Written as DNA, the CDR3 is TGCAGTGCTACCCTTTTAACAGGGGAAGGTGGTTCACCCCTCCACTTT. Its translation is CSATLLTGEGGSPLHF.

This clonotype has at least ten counts. V is TRBV7-3 and J is TRBJ2-1; 8 bases agree with TRBD2. The CDR3 is 17 amino acids. Germline lookup yields CDR1 SGHTA and CDR2 FQGTGA. V lost 2 bases, J lost 8 bases, and 14 bases stayed unmatched. In nucleotides, the CDR3 is TGTGCCAGCAGCTTAGTTTTTGGCGGGGGGCTTCCCCATGAGCAGTTCTTC. This encodes CASSLVFGGGLPHEQFF.

On this clonotype itself: The junction departs from germline at one end; a sequencing error may be responsible. The V call is TRBV9, the J call TRBJ2-5; D may match TRBD1 or TRBD2 (5 bases each). This CDR3 has 14 amino acids. CDR1 and CDR2 from the germline V gene are SGDLS and YYNGEE. The CDR3 loop is CSSSVGTVEETQYF. CDR3 bases: TGTTCCAGCAGCGTAGGGACGGTCGAAGAGACCCAGTACTTC.

This clonotype was recorded many times. The rearrangement joins TRBV15 to TRBJ1-4; no reliable D call. CDR1 is LNHNV and CDR2 is YYDKDF in the germline V gene (reference sequence). With 0 bases removed from V and 5 bases from J, the gap between germline ends came to 10 bases. The CDR3 sequence is 15 residues long. In DNA form, the CDR3 reads TGTGCCACCAGCAGAGATGCCAGACTCAATGAAAAACTGTTTTTT. It encodes CATSRDARLNEKLFF.

This clonotype is categorized as medium-sized. V is TRBV7-9 and J is TRBJ1-2; TRBD1 is a possible D gene (5 bases). With 5 bases removed from V and 2 bases from J, the gap between germline ends came to 9 bases. This CDR3 has 13 residues. Germline CDR1 and CDR2: SEHNR and FQNEAQ (reference sequence). The CDR3 region is CASSPGRNYGYTF. The CDR3 nucleotides are TGTGCCAGCAGCCCGGGACGGAACTATGGCTACACCTTC.

This clonotype was recorded a few times. J is TRBJ2-1 and V is TRBV27; 7 nucleotides match TRBD2. The CDR3 contains 13 residues. Germline V CDR1 and CDR2: MNHEY, SMNVEV (reference sequence). Trimming cost V 4 bases and J 7 bases; bases outside gene matches: 4. CDR3 in amino acids: CASSWGGGNEQFF. DNA of the CDR3: TGTGCCAGCAGTTGGGGGGGGGGAAATGAGCAGTTCTTC.

This clonotype was counted many times. The rearrangement uses TRBV6-1 and TRBJ2-3; D perhaps matches TRBD1 (6 bases). The CDR3 has 15 amino acids. The germline V gene has CDR1 MNHNS and CDR2 SASEGT. Deletions cut 10 bases from V and 1 base from J, with 18 bases between. The CDR3 bases are TGTGCCACCAGCCAGGGGTTTGTAGGCACAGATACGCAGTATTTT. This gives the protein CATSQGFVGTDTQYF.